The sequence of this TCR beta chain was determined in a study of CD8 T cells in ankylosing spondylitis. This clonotype was counted at least ten times. TCRdb re-called the 5' RACE reads with MiXCR, one entry per CDR3 protein. The repertoire holds 270,000 or so distinct CDR3 sequences, with 15% to 20% as singletons. The specimen sequenced was blood, either unsorted or a sorted T cell fraction (not recorded which). The receptor's source is a male donor with ankylosing spondylitis or in good health (not recorded which).

CDR3 bases: TGTGCCAGCAGTTTCACAGAGATCTCTGGGGCCAACGTCCTGACTTTC. It codes for CASSFTEISGANVLTF. J is TRBJ2-6 and V is TRBV28; D uncertain. The CDR3 extends over 16 amino acids. Germline V gene lookup returns CDR1 MDHEN and CDR2 SYDVKM. V lost 3 bases to trimming and J lost 0 bases, with 9 bases between them.